The sequence of this TCR beta chain was determined in a study of identical twins' blood T cells. Study outcomes and limitations: Shared CDR3 clonotype counts between two donors mainly tracked the product of their cloneset sizes, twins included.

The CDR3 contains 17 residues. Per germline, CDR1 LGHDT and CDR2 YNNKEL (reference sequence). V shed 0 bases and J shed 7 bases, with 19 bases lying between them. In this sample, this clonotype turned up once. The antigen is undetermined. MiXCR, applied by TCRdb to the 5' RACE reads, yields one record per CDR3 protein. This sample has 400,000 or so distinct CDR3 sequences; 25% to 35% occur once, and the top ten carry roughly 5.5%. The clonotype was recovered from a woman aged 18-49 years in good health. Input material: PBMCs. The chain uses TRBV3-1 and TRBJ2-1; no clear D. This CDR3 is CASSQDVTLKVGNEQFF. DNA for the CDR3: TGTGCCAGCAGCCAAGATGTGACGCTGAAGGTGGGGAATGAGCAGTTCTTC.